This is a list of T cell receptor beta chains from one sample in a study of T cell changes during pregnancy in multiple sclerosis. The protocol was immunoSEQ multiplex PCR, while the TCRdb copy is restricted to in-frame clones and leaves out a portion. Here the sample spans over 90,000 clones, 90% being singletons. Specimen: peripheral blood, collected in the second trimester of pregnancy. These receptor sequences come from a female donor in good health, enrolled as a control in a pregnancy study. Each CDR3 is given with its conserved first and last residue. D genes are given only for firm matches. For some rows the clone size is stated as once, few or many, or as a class when expanded; others skip it.

TRBJ1-4,-,-,TRBV5-1,CASSATGLWGANEKLFF,TGCGCCAGCAGCGCAACAGGACTTTGGGGGGCTAATGAAAAACTGTTTTTT
TRBJ1-2,-,-,TRBV5-8,CASSLFTGILYGYTF,TGTGCCAGCAGCTTGTTCACCGGGATCCTCTATGGCTACACCTTC
TRBJ2-7,-,-,TRBV6-5,CASSLRVIPYEQYF,TGTGCCAGCAGTTTGAGGGTTATCCCCTACGAGCAGTACTTC
TRBJ1-2,-,-,TRBV27,CASSSSDRFGYGYTF,TGTGCCAGCAGTTCCTCCGACAGGTTCGGGTATGGCTACACCTTC
TRBJ2-2,-,-,TRBV19,CASSSRQVGTGELFF,TGTGCCAGTAGTAGCCGACAGGTGGGCACCGGGGAGCTGTTTTTT
TRBJ1-5,once,-,TRBV30,CAWSITGRVNQPQHF,TGTGCCTGGAGTATTACAGGGAGGGTCAATCAGCCCCAGCATTTT
TRBJ2-1,-,-,TRBV4-3,CASSQDPWLGVNNEQFF,TGCGCCAGCAGCCAAGATCCATGGCTGGGAGTGAACAATGAGCAGTTCTTC
TRBJ1-1,-,-,TRBV19,CASRTEQGKDTEAFF,TGTGCCAGTAGGACCGAACAGGGCAAGGACACTGAAGCTTTCTTT
TRBJ1-2,-,TRBD1,TRBV6-5,CASSLGGQVRGYTF,TGTGCCAGCAGTCTTGGGGGACAGGTGCGGGGCTACACCTTC
TRBJ2-5,-,TRBD2,TRBV4-1,CASSQGASGETQYF,TGCGCCAGCAGCCAAGGGGCTAGCGGTGAGACCCAGTACTTC
TRBJ1-6,-,-,TRBV5-1,CASSPDTVYNSPLHF,TGCGCCAGCAGCCCGGACACGGTCTATAATTCACCCCTCCACTTT
TRBJ2-5,-,-,TRBV7-7,CASSFLEGETQYF,TGTGCCAGCAGCTTCCTGGAGGGGGAGACCCAGTACTTC
TRBJ2-7,-,TRBD1,TRBV6-6,CASSYLDRTYEQYF,TGTGCCAGCAGTTACCTGGACAGGACCTACGAGCAGTACTTC
TRBJ1-3,once,TRBD1,TRBV4-2,CASSAGQGATSGNTIYF,TGTGCCAGCAGCGCGGGACAGGGGGCGACCTCTGGAAACACCATATATTTT
TRBJ2-5,once,-,TRBV4-2,CASSQEGQPPQETQYF,TGTGCCAGCAGCCAAGAAGGACAACCCCCACAAGAGACCCAGTACTTC
TRBJ1-3,-,-,TRBV4-1,CASSQILQKNSSGNTIYF,TGCGCCAGCAGCCAAATTTTACAGAAGAACTCCTCTGGAAACACCATATATTTT
TRBJ1-2,-,TRBD1,TRBV19,CASSVQGIRIYGYTF,TGTGCCAGTAGTGTACAGGGGATCCGGATATATGGCTACACCTTC
TRBJ1-2,-,-,TRBV30,CAWKGGQQANYGYTF,TGTGCCTGGAAGGGCGGACAGCAAGCTAACTATGGCTACACCTTC
TRBJ2-7,-,-,TRBV27,CASTHEGAGSYEQYF,TGTGCCAGCACTCACGAAGGTGCAGGATCCTACGAGCAGTACTTC
TRBJ2-7,-,TRBD1,TRBV27,CASSLSLNLQGPSYEQYF,TGTGCCAGCAGTTTATCTCTTAACCTACAGGGGCCGTCCTACGAGCAGTACTTC
TRBJ2-3,-,-,TRBV30,CASKTGGPPDTQYF,TGTGCCTCCAAAACAGGCGGCCCACCAGATACGCAGTATTTT
TRBJ2-5,-,-,TRBV2,CASSEAFFSSYETQYF,TGTGCCAGCAGTGAAGCGTTCTTTTCGAGCTACGAGACCCAGTACTTC